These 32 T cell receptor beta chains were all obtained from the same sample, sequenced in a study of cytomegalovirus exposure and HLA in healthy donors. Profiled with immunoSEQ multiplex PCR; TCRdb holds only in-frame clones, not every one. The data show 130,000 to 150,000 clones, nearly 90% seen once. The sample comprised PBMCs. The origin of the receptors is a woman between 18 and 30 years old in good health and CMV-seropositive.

The CDR3 here is CASSLGGGETQYF. The DNA for the CDR3 is TGTGCCAGCAGCTTAGGCGGGGGGGAGACCCAGTACTTC. The V and J genes are TRBV11-2 and TRBJ2-5; 8 bases are shared with TRBD2. CDR1 SGHAT and CDR2 FQNNGV come from the germline V gene. The CDR3 is made up of 13 amino acids. J gave up 5 bases and V 1 base, and 0 bases lay outside the gene matches.

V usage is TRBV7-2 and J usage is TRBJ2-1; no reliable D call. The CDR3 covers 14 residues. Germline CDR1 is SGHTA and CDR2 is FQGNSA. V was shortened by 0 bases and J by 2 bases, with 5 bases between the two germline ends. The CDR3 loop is CASSLAVAYNEQFF. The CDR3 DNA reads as TGTGCCAGCAGCTTAGCGGTAGCCTACAATGAGCAGTTCTTC.

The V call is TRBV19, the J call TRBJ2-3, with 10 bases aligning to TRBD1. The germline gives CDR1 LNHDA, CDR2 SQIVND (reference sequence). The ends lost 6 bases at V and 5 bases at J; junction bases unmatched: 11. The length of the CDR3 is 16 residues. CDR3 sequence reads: CASSIYGTGAGDTQYF. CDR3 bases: TGTGCCAGTAGCATCTACGGGACAGGGGCTGGAGATACGCAGTATTTT. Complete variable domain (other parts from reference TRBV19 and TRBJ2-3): DGGITQSPKYLFRKEGQNVTLSCEQNLNHDAMYWYRQDPGQGLRLIYYSQIVNDFQKGDIAEGYSVSREKKESFPLTVTSAQKNPTAFYLCASSIYGTGAGDTQYFGPGTRLTVL.

The CDR3 DNA reads as TGTGCCACCTTCCCTCTGGACAGGTTGGGAGTAGAGACCCAGTACTTC. This codes for CATFPLDRLGVETQYF. V usage is TRBV28 and J usage is TRBJ2-5; 7 bases align to TRBD1. Trimming at V came to 10 bases and at J to 4 bases, leaving 18 bases not matched to a gene. Germline V CDR1 and CDR2: MDHEN, SYDVKM. The CDR3 contains 16 residues.

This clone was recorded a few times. CDR3: CASSFGTGLRYEQYF. The CDR3 DNA follows: TGTGCCAGCAGTTTCGGTACAGGGTTGAGGTACGAGCAGTACTTC. The genes are TRBV28 and TRBJ2-7; weak D call: TRBD1 (6 bases). V lost 3 bases, J lost 4 bases, and 16 bases lay in between. CDR1 MDHEN and CDR2 SYDVKM come from the germline V gene. This CDR3 is 15 amino acids long.

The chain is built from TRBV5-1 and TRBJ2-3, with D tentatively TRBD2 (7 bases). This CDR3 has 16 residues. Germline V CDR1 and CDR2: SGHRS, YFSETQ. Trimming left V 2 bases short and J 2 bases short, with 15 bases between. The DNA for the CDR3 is TGCGCCAGCAGCTTCCAGGGCGGGGGCTACACAGATACGCAGTATTTT. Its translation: CASSFQGGGYTDTQYF.

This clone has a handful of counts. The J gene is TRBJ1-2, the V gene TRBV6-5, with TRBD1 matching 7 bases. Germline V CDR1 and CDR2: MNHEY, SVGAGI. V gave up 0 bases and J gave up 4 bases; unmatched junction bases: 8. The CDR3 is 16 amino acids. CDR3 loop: CASSYSAGQAVYGYTF. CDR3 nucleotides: TGTGCCAGCAGTTACTCTGCTGGACAGGCCGTCTATGGCTACACCTTC.

The CDR3 DNA follows: TGTGCCAGCAGCTTAGATAGGGCGGGGGACGGGGAGCTGTTTTTT. This gives the protein CASSLDRAGDGELFF. V is TRBV11-3 and J is TRBJ2-2, with TRBD2 identical over 7 bases. Germline CDR1 SGHNT, CDR2 YENEEA. J gave up 7 bases and V 0 bases, and 5 bases lay outside the gene matches. The CDR3 runs to 15 residues.

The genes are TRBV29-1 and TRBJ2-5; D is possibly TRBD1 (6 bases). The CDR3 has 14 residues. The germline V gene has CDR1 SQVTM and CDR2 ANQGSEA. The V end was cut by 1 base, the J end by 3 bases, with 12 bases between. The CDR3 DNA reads TGCAGCGTTGAAGGGGTGGGGGCGGAAGAGACCCAGTACTTC. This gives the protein CSVEGVGAEETQYF.

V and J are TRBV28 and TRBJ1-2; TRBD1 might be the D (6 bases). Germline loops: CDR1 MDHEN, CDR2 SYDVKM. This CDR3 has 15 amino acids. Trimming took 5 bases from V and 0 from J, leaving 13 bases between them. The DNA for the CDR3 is TGTGCCAGCAGTGCCGCAGGGGCCTCTAACTATGGCTACACCTTC. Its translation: CASSAAGASNYGYTF.

In DNA, the CDR3 is TGTGCCAGCAGCCCCATAGGCGGGACAGTCCCCGGGGAGCTGTTTTTT. Its protein product is CASSPIGGTVPGELFF. The chain couples TRBV5-8 to TRBJ2-2; D might be TRBD1 (7 bases). The length of the CDR3 is 16 residues. CDR1 and CDR2 from the germline V gene are SGHTS and YDEGEE. Trimming cost V 4 bases and J 6 bases, with 19 bases left between them.

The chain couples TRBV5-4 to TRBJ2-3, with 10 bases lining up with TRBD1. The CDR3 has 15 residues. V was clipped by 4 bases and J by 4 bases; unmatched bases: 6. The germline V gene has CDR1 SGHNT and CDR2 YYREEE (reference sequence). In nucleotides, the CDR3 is TGTGCCAGCAGCGGAGACAGGGGGCATGCAGATACGCAGTATTTT. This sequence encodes CASSGDRGHADTQYF.

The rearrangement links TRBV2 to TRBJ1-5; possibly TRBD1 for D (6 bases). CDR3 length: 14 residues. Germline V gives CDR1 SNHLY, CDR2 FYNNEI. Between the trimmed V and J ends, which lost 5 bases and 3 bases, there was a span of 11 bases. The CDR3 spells CASSPDRINQPQHF. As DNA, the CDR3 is TGTGCCAGCAGTCCAGACAGGATCAATCAGCCCCAGCATTTT.

CDR3 sequence: CASRPGETGELFF. The CDR3 DNA follows: TGTGCCAGCAGGCCCGGAGAGACCGGGGAGCTGTTTTTT. The rearrangement uses TRBV5-4 and TRBJ2-2; D is ambiguous. This CDR3 has 13 amino acids. Germline V lookup: CDR1 SGHNT, CDR2 YYREEE (reference sequence). The V and J ends lost 5 bases and 5 bases respectively, with 10 bases between them. Filled out from reference TRBV5-4 and TRBJ2-2, the complete variable domain reads ETGVTQSPTHLIKTRGQQVTLRCSSQSGHNTVSWYQQALGQGPQFIFQYYREEENGRGNFPPRFSGLQFPNYSSELNVNALELDDSALYLCASRPGETGELFFGEGSRLTVL.

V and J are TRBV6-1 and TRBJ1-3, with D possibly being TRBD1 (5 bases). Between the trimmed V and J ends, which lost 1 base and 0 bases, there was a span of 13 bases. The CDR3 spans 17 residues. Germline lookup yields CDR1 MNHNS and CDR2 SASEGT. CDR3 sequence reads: CASSEGGYSRSGNTIYF. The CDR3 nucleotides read TGTGCCAGCAGTGAAGGGGGCTATTCCCGCTCTGGAAACACCATATATTTT.

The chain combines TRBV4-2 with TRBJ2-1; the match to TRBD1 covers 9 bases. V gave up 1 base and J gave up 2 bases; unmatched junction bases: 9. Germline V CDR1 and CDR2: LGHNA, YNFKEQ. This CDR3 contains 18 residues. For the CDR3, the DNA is TGTGCCAGCAGCCAAGGGGAAACCGGGACAGGGCCCTACAATGAGCAGTTCTTC. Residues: CASSQGETGTGPYNEQFF.

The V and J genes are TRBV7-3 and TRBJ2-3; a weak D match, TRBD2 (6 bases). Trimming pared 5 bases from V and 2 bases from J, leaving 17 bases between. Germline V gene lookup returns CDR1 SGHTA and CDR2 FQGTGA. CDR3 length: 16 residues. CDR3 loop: CASSLGVLATTDTQYF. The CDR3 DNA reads TGTGCCAGCAGCCTAGGGGTACTAGCAACCACAGATACGCAGTATTTT. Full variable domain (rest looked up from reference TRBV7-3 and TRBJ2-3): GAGVSQTPSNKVTEKGKYVELRCDPISGHTALYWYRQSLGQGPEFLIYFQGTGAADDSGLPNDRFFAVRPEGSVSTLKIQRTERGDSAVYLCASSLGVLATTDTQYFGPGTRLTVL.

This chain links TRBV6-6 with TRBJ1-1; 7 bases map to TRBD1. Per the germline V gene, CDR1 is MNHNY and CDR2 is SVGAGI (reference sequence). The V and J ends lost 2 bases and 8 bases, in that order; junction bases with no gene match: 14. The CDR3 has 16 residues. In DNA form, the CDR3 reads TGTGCCAGCAGTTACGATTCACAGGGGCCAAGGTCGGAAGCTTTCTTT. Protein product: CASSYDSQGPRSEAFF.

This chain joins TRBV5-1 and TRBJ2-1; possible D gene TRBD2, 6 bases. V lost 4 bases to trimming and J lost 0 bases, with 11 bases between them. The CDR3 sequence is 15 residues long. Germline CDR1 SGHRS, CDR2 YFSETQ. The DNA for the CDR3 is TGCGCCAGCAGCCTAAAGACTAGCTCCTACAATGAGCAGTTCTTC. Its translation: CASSLKTSSYNEQFF.

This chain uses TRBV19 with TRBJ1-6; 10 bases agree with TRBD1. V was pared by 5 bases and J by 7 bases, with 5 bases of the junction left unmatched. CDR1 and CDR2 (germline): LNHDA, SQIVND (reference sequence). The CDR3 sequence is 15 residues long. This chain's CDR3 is CASSGTGETNSPLHF. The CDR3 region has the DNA TGTGCCAGTAGTGGGACAGGGGAAACGAATTCACCCCTCCACTTT.

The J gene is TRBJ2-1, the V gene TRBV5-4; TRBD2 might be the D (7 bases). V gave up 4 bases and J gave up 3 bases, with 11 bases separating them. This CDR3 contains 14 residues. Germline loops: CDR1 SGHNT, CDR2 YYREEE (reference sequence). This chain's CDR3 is CASSPGGVYNEQFF. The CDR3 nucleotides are TGTGCCAGCAGCCCGGGGGGCGTCTACAATGAGCAGTTCTTC.

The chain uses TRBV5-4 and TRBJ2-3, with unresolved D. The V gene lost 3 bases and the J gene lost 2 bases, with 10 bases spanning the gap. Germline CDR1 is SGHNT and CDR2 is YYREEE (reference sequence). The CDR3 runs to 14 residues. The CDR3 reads CASSSRTTTDTQYF. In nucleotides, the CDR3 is TGTGCCAGCAGCTCCCGAACAACCACAGATACGCAGTATTTT.

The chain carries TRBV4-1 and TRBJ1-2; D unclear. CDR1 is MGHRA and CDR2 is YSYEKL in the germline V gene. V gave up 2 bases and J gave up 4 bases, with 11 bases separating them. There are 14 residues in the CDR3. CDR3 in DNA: TGCGCCAGCAGCCAAATACCAGGCCTCTATGGCTACACCTTC. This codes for CASSQIPGLYGYTF.

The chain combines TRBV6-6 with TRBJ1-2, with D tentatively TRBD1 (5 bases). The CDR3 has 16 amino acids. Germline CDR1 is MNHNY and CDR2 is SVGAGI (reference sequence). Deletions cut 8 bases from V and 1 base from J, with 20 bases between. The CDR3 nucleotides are TGTGCCAGCGGAACTCATATCAGGGCATATAACTATGGCTACACCTTC. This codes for CASGTHIRAYNYGYTF.

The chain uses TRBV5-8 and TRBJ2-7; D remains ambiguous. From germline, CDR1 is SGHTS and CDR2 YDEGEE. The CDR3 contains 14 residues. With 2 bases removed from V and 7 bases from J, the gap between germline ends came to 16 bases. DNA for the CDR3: TGTGCCAGCAGCTTTAGACCTAAGACTGGAGAGCAGTACTTC. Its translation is CASSFRPKTGEQYF.

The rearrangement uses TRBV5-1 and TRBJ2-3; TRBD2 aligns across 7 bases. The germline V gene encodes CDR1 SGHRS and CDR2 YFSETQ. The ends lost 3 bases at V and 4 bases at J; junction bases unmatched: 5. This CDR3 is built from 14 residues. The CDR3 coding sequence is TGCGCCAGCAGCTACGGACTAGTCTCAGATACGCAGTATTTT. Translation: CASSYGLVSDTQYF.

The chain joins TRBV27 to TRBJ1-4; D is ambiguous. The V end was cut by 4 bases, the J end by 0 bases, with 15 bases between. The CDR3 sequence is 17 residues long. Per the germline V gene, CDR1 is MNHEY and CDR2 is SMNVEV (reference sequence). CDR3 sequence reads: CASSSQIDSSTNEKLFF. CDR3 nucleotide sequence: TGTGCCAGCAGTTCACAGATTGATAGTTCAACTAATGAAAAACTGTTTTTT. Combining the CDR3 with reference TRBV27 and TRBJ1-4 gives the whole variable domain EAQVTQNPRYLITVTGKKLTVTCSQNMNHEYMSWYRQDPGLGLRQIYYSMNVEVTDKGDVPEGYKVSRKEKRNFPLILESPSPNQTSLYFCASSSQIDSSTNEKLFFGSGTQLSVL.

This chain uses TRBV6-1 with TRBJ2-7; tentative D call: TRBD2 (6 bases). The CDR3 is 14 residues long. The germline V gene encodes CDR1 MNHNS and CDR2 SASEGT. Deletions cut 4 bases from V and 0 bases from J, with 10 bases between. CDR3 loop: CASSVRGSSYEQYF. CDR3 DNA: TGTGCCAGCAGTGTCCGGGGGAGCTCCTACGAGCAGTACTTC.

CDR3 nucleotide sequence: TGTGCCAGTAGCCCCGGTCCCGGGAGCAATCAGCCCCAGCATTTT. Its protein product is CASSPGPGSNQPQHF. The chain joins TRBV19 to TRBJ1-5; D is unresolved. Germline V CDR1 and CDR2: LNHDA, SQIVND (reference sequence). This CDR3 region has 15 residues. The V and J ends lost 6 bases and 1 base respectively, with 13 bases between them.

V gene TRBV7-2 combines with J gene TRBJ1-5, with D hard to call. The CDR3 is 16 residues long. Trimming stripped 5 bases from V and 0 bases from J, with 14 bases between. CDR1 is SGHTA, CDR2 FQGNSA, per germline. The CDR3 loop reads CASSPQSGYSNQPQHF. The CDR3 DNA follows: TGTGCCAGCAGCCCCCAGTCGGGGTATAGCAATCAGCCCCAGCATTTT.

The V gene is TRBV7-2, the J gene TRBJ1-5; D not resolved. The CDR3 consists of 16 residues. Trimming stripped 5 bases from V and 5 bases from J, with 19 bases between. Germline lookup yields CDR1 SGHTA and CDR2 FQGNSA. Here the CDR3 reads CASSPLVGVKDQPQHF. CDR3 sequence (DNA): TGTGCCAGCAGCCCCTTAGTCGGGGTCAAGGATCAGCCCCAGCATTTT.

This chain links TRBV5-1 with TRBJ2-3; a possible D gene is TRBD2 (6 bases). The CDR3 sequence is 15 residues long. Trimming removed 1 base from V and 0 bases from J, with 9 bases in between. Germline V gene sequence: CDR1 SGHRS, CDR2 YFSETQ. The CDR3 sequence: CASSLLGGSTDTQYF. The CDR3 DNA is TGCGCCAGCAGCTTGCTCGGGGGAAGCACAGATACGCAGTATTTT. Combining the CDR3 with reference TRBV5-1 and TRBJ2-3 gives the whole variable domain KAGVTQTPRYLIKTRGQQVTLSCSPISGHRSVSWYQQTPGQGLQFLFEYFSETQRNKGNFPGRFSGRQFSNSRSEMNVSTLELGDSALYLCASSLLGGSTDTQYFGPGTRLTVL.